The TCR beta chain under discussion was sequenced for a study of identical twins. This CDR3 is built from 17 residues. In germline, CDR1 is LGHDT, CDR2 YNNKEL (reference sequence). V was shortened by 1 base and J by 1 base, with 16 bases between the two germline ends. This clonotype came up a few times. TCRdb re-called the 5' RACE reads through MiXCR, storing one row per CDR3 protein. The sample shows 700,000 to 950,000 distinct CDR3 sequences, around 12% of them seen only once. This sample also appeared in a second study, on yellow fever vaccine responses in identical twins.

Sequenced input: PBMCs. The receptor was isolated from a woman aged 18-29 years in good health. The genes are TRBV3-1 and TRBJ1-1; D perhaps matches TRBD1 (5 bases). CDR3: CASSQAPWGRQNTEAFF. Here the CDR3 DNA reads TGTGCCAGCAGCCAAGCCCCGTGGGGCAGACAGAACACTGAAGCTTTCTTT.